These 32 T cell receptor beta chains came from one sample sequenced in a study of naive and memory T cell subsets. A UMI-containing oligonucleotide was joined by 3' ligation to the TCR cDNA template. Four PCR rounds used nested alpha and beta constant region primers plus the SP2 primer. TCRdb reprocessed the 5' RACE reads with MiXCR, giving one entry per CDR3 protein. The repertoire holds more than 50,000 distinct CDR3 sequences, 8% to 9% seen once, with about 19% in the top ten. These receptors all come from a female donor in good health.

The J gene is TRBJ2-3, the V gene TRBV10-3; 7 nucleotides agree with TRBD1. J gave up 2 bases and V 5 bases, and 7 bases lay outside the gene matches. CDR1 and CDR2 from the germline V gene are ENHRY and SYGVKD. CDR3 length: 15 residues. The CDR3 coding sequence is TGTGCCATCAGTTTGACAGGGCAGATCACAGATACGCAGTATTTT. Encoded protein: CAISLTGQITDTQYF.

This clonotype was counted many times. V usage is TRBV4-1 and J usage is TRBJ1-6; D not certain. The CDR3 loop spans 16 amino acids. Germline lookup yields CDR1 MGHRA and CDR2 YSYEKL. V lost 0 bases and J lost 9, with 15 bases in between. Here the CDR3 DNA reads TGCGCCAGCAGCCAAGATAGTCCCAGGCTTCCTTCACCCCTCCACTTT. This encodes CASSQDSPRLPSPLHF.

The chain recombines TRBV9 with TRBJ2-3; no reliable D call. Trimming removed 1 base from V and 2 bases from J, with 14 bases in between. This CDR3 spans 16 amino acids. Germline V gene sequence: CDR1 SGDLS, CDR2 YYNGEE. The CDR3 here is CASSVSSSVTTDTQYF. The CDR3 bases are TGTGCCAGCAGCGTATCCAGTTCCGTTACCACAGATACGCAGTATTTT.

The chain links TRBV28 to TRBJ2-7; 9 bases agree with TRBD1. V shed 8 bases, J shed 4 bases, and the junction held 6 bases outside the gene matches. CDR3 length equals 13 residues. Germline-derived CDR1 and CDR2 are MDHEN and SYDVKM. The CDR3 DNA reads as TGTGCCAGCCGGGGACAGGGCCTTTACGAGCAGTACTTC. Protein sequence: CASRGQGLYEQYF.

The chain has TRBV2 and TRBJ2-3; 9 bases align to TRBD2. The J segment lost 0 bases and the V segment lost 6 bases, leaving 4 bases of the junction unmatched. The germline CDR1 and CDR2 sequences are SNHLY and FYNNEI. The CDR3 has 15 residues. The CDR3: CASRSLAGSTDTQYF. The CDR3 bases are TGTGCCAGCAGATCTCTAGCGGGGAGCACAGATACGCAGTATTTT.

The CDR3 is CASSLGQGGYTF. The CDR3 DNA reads TGTGCCAGCAGTTTGGGGCAGGGTGGCTACACCTTC. V gene TRBV28 combines with J gene TRBJ1-2, with D possibly being TRBD1 (5 bases). Germline V gene data show CDR1 as MDHEN and CDR2 as SYDVKM. This CDR3 has 12 residues. The ends were cut back, 3 bases at V and 7 bases at J, with 9 bases in the middle.

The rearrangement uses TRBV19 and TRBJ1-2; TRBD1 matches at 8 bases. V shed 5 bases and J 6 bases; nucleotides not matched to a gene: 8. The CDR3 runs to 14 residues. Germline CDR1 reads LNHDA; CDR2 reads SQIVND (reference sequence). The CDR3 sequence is CASSPRTGSDGYTF. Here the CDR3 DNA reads TGTGCCAGTAGTCCGAGGACAGGGTCGGATGGCTACACCTTC.

CDR3 in amino acids: CASSRQGKEYEQYF. The CDR3 coding sequence is TGTGCCAGTAGTAGACAGGGCAAGGAGTACGAGCAGTACTTC. The genes are TRBV19 and TRBJ2-7; 7 bases match TRBD1. The CDR3 consists of 14 residues. V dropped 4 bases and J dropped 4; count of bases not matched to a gene: 7. Germline V CDR1 and CDR2: LNHDA, SQIVND (reference sequence).

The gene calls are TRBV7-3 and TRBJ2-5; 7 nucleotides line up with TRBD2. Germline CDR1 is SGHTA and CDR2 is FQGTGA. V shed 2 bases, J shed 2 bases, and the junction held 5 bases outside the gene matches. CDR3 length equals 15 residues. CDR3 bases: TGTGCCAGCAGCTTAGGGCTAGCGGAGCAAGAGACCCAGTACTTC. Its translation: CASSLGLAEQETQYF.

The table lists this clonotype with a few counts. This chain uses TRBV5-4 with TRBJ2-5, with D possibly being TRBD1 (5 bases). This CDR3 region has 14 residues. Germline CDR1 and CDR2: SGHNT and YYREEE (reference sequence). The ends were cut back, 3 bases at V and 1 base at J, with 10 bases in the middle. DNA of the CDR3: TGTGCCAGCAGCTCCATGACAGCCCAAGAGACCCAGTACTTC. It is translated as CASSSMTAQETQYF.

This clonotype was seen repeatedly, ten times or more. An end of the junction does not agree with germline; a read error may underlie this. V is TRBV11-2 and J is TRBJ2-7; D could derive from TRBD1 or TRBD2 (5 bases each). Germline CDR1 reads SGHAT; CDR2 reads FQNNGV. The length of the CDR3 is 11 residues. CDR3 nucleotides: TGTGCCAGCAGCTTAGTTGGGACCATGGACTTC. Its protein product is CASSLVGTMDF.

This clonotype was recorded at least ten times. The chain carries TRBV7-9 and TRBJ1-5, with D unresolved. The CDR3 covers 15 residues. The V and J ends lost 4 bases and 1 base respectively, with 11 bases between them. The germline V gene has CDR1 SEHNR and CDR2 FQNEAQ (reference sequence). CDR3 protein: CASSSSGLSNQPQHF. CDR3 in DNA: TGTGCCAGCAGCTCCTCAGGCCTGAGCAATCAGCCCCAGCATTTT.

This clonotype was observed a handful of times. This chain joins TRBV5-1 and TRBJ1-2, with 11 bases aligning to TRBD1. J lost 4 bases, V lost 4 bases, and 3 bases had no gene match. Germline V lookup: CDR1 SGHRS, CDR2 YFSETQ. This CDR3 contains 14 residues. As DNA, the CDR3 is TGCGCCAGCAGCCGGGACAGGGGGGTCTATGGCTACACCTTC. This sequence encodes CASSRDRGVYGYTF.

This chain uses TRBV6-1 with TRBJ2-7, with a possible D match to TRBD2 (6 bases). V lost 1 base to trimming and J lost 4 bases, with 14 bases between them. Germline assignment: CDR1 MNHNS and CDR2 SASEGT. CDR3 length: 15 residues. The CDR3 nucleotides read TGTGCCAGCAGTGAAGGCGGGACGAGGGGTTACGAGCAGTACTTC. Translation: CASSEGGTRGYEQYF.

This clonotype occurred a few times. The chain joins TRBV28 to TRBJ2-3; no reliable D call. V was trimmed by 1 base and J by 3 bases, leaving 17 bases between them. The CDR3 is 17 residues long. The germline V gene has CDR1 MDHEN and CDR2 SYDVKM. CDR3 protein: CASSLYRGGVGTDTQYF. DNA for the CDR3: TGTGCCAGCAGTTTATACCGAGGCGGTGTAGGGACAGATACGCAGTATTTT.

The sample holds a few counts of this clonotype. The CDR3 nucleotides are TGTGCCAGCAGGGGGACAGGGTCAGGTTCACCCCTCCACTTT. It yields the protein CASRGTGSGSPLHF. The chain has TRBV12-3 or TRBV12-4 and TRBJ1-6, with 9 bases matching TRBD1. Unmatched junction bases numbered 6, after V lost 6 bases and J lost 9 bases. This CDR3 is built from 14 residues.

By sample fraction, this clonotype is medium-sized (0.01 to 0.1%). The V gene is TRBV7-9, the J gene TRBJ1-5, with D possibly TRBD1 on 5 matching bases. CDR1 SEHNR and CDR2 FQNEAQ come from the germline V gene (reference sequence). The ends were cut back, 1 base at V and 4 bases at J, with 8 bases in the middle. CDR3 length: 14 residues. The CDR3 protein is CASSLERGNQPQHF. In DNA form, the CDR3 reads TGTGCCAGCAGCTTAGAACGGGGGAATCAGCCCCAGCATTTT.

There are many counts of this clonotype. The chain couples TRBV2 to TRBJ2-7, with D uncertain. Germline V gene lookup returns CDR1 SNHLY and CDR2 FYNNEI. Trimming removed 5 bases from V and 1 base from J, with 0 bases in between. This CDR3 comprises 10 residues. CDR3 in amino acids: CASSSYEQYF. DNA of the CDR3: TGTGCCAGCAGTTCCTACGAGCAGTACTTC.

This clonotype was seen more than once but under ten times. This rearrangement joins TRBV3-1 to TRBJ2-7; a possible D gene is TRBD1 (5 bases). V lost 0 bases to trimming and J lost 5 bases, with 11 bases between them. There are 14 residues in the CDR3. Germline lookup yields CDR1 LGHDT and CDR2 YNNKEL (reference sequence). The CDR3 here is CASSQDFRAHEQYF. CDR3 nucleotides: TGTGCCAGCAGCCAAGATTTCAGGGCCCACGAGCAGTACTTC.

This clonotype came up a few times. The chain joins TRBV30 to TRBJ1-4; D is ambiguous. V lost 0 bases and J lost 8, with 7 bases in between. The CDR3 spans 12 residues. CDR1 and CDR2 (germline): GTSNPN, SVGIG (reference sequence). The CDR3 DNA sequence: TGTGCCTGGAGTGTACTGAGGGAAAAACTGTTTTTT. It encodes CAWSVLREKLFF. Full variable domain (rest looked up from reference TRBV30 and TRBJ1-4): SQTIHQWPATLVQPVGSPLSLECTVEGTSNPNLYWYRQAAGRGLQLLFYSVGIGQISSEVPQNLSASRPQDRQFILSSKKLLLSDSGFYLCAWSVLREKLFFGSGTQLSVL.

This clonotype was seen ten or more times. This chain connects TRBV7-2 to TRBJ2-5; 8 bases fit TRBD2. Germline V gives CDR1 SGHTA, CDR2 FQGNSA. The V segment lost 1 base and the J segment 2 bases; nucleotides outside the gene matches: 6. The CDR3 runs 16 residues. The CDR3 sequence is CASSLGGSGVQETQYF. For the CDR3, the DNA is TGTGCCAGCAGCTTAGGCGGTAGCGGGGTACAAGAGACCCAGTACTTC.

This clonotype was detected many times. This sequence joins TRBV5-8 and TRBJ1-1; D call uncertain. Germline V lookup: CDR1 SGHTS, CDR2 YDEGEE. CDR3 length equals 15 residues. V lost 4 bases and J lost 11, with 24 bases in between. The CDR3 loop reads CASSDLNRPNPGAFF. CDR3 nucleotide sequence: TGTGCCAGCAGCGATCTGAACCGGCCAAACCCTGGTGCTTTCTTT.

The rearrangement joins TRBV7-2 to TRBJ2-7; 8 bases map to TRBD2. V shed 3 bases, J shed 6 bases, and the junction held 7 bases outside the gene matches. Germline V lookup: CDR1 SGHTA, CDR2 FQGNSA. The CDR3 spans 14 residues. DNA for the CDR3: TGTGCCAGCAGCTTCGGGACTAGAGGTCGCGAGCAGTACTTC. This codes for CASSFGTRGREQYF. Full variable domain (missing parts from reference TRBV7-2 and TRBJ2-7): GAGVSQSPSNKVTEKGKDVELRCDPISGHTALYWYRQSLGQGLEFLIYFQGNSAPDKSGLPSDRFSAERTGGSVSTLTIQRTQQEDSAVYLCASSFGTRGREQYFGPGTRLTVT.

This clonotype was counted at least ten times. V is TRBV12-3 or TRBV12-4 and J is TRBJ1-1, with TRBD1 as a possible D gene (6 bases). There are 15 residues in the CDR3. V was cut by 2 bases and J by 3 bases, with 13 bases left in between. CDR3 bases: TGTGCCAGCAGTTTAAGTGGCCAGGGGTACACTGAAGCTTTCTTT. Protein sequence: CASSLSGQGYTEAFF.

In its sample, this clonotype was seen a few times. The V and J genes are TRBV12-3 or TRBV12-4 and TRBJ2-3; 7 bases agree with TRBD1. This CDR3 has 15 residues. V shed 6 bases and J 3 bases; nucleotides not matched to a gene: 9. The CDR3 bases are TGTGCCAGCAGGCCGGACAGGTCAGGGACAGATACGCAGTATTTT. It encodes CASRPDRSGTDTQYF.

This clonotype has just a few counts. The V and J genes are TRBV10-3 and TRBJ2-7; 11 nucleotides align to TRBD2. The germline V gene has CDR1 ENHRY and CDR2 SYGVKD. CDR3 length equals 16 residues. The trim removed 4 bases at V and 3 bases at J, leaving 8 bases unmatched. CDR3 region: CAISGGTSGNFYEQYF. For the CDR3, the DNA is TGTGCCATCAGTGGCGGGACTAGCGGTAACTTCTACGAGCAGTACTTC.

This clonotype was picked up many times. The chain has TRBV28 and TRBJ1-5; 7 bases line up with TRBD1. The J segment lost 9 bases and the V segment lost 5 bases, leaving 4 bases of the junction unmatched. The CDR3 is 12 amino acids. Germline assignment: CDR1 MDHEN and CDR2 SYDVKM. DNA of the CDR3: TGTGCCAGCAGTCAACAGGGGCGGCCCCAGCATTTT. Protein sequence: CASSQQGRPQHF. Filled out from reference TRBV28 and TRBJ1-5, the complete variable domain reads DVKVTQSSRYLVKRTGEKVFLECVQDMDHENMFWYRQDPGLGLRLIYFSYDVKMKEKGDIPEGYSVSREKKERFSLILESASTNQTSMYLCASSQQGRPQHFGDGTRLSIL.

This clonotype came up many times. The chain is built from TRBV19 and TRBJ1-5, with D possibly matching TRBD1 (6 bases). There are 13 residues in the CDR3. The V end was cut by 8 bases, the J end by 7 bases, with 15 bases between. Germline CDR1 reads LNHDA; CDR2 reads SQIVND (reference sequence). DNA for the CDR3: TGTGCCAGTGAGAACAGGGCCGGGCAGCCCCAGCATTTT. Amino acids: CASENRAGQPQHF.

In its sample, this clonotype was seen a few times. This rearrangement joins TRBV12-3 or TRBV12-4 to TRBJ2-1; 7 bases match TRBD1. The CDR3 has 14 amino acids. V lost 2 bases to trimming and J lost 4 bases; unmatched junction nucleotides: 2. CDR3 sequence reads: CASSLWDSYNEQFF. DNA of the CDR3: TGTGCCAGCAGTTTATGGGACAGTTACAATGAGCAGTTCTTC.

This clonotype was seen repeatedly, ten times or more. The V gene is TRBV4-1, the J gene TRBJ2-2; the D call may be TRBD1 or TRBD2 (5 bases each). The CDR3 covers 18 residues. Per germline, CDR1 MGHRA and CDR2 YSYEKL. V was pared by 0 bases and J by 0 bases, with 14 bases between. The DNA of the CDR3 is TGCGCCAGCAGCCAAGATCATGGGGTGGGGGCGAACACCGGGGAGCTGTTTTTT. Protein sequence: CASSQDHGVGANTGELFF.

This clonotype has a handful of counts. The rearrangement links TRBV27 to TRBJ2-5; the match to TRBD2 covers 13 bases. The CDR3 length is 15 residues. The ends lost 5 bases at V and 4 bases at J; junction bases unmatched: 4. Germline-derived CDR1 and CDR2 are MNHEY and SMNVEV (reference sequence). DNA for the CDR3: TGTGCCAGCAGTGCCGGACTAGCGGGAGTAGAGACCCAGTACTTC. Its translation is CASSAGLAGVETQYF.

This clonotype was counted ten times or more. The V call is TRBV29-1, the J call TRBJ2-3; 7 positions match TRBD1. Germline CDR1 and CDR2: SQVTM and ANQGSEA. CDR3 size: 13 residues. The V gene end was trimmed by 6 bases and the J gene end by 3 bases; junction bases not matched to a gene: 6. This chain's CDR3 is CSVLTGDTDTQYF. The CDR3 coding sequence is TGCAGCGTGCTCACAGGGGATACAGATACGCAGTATTTT.